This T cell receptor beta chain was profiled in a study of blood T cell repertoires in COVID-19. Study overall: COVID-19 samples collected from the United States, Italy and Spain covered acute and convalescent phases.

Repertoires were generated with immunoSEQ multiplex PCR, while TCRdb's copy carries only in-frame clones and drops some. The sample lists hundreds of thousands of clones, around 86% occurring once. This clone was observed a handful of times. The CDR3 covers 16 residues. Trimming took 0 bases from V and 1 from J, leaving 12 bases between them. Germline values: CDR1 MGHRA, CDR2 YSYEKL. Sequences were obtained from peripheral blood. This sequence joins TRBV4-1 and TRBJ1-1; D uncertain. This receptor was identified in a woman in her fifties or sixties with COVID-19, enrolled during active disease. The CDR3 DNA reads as TGCGCCAGCAGCCAAGATGGGCTTGTTTGGAACACTGAAGCTTTCTTT. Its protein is CASSQDGLVWNTEAFF.